A single T cell receptor beta chain is shown here with its context. The antigen it binds to is not known. No much larger clone exists at a distance of one base, and base qualities are not known. Based on the germline V gene, the CDR1 and CDR2 sequences are SQVTM and ANQGSEA. Counted from cysteine to phenylalanine, this CDR3 has 13 amino acids. The read is trimmed to its CDR3 DNA, 39 bases read in frame from base 1. V is cut by 0 bases and J by 4 bases, and the space between the germline ends is 9 bases. Sample time point, as interpreted from the label and publication: baseline before first vaccination. Vaccinee samples were obtained from the UK trials COV001 and COV002, which included a single-blind randomized controlled phase 2/3 trial of AZD1222 (ChAdOx1 nCoV-19) in healthy adults. For TCRbeta chain sequencing, PBMC samples from trial participants were taken at day 0 and at day 28 after the second dose.

This sample stems from a study of T cell responses to AZD1222 COVID-19 vaccine (dated by TCRdb to about 2021). With regard to the full study: AZD1222 recipients with second doses at about 4 weeks or about 12 weeks were pooled, because spike-specific TCR depth and breadth did not differ between schedules. A total of 233 trial participants underwent TCR sequencing, of whom nearly 210 received two doses of AZD1222 and around 26 received two doses of the MenACWY control vaccine. Trial participants were enrolled into age subgroups of 18-55, 56-69 and 70-plus years, which contained approximately 150, 30 and 60 TCR-sequenced participants, respectively. Paper-wide results and their limitations: Conclusions about previously exposed vaccinees were limited because only 5 or 6 AZD1222 recipients were SARS-CoV-2 seropositive at baseline. Epitopes outside the regions mutated in the B.1.351 and B.1.1.7 variants were reportedly recognized by nearly half of the unique spike-specific TCRs. Vaccine-associated CD4 TCRs spanned the whole spike protein, with dominant responses in regions 160-218 and 743-854. In the small 56-69-year group, the increase in depth fell short of significance, most likely because of low power. After two AZD1222 doses, both the breadth and the depth of spike-specific TCRs were significantly higher than at day 0 and than in MenACWY recipients. No day 14 peak-response samples were available, so repertoires were characterized only after the peak T cell response. Participants were mostly white British and included more females than males, and it was suggested by the authors that clonal diversity may have been underestimated.

The CDR3 regions of human TCRbeta chains were analyzed by immunosequencing. For the original study's pipeline: Repertoire TCRs were checked for matches against a reference library of SARS-CoV-2-specific TCRs that had been generated using the MIRA antigen-specificity platform. Breadth was defined as the fraction of unique TCRs that were SARS-CoV-2-associated. Depth was defined as the fraction of total T cells that were SARS-CoV-2-associated. Using the MIRA data, each spike-specific TCR was assigned both to the spike region to which the TCR was reactive and to a CD4 or CD8 class. Log10-transformed breadth and depth values were compared by one-way ANOVA with Sidak's multiple comparisons tests. TCRdb mirrors the immuneACCESS table, restricted to in-frame sequences. Some clones are absent from its copies; in checked studies, under half trace to an unresolved V gene, and the reason for the others is unknown. The V and J calls and clone size are taken from that table; D and trimming were inferred from the DNA. The sample contains some 150,000 clones, approximately 89% of them found a single time. Jointly, the top ten make up more than 12% of the sample.

The sequence came from an adult in good health. The input for sequencing was peripheral blood, taken on day 0 of AZD1222 vaccination. Here the chain combines TRBV29-1 and TRBJ1-2; the D gene cannot be named for sure. The DNA sequence is TGCAGCGTTGAAGATCTTTGGGGCTATGGCTACACCTTC. Its amino acids are CSVEDLWGYGYTF.